This TCR beta chain emerged from a study of vaccination effects on CD4 cells after COVID-19. The study, taken as a whole, reports: Sampling in the study covered few convalescent patients and included no early post-infection timepoints.

Concerning this clone itself: No antigen is known for it.

Profiled with immunoSEQ multiplex PCR; TCRdb holds only in-frame clones, not every one. The sample includes about 34,000 clones, roughly 73% of them seen just once. Ahead of sequencing, the ViraFEST assay grew antigen-specific CD4+ T cells using viral peptide pools. Culture lasted roughly 9 days before CD4+ T cell isolation. The healthy vaccine recipients, who had no prior SARS-CoV-2 infection, showed negative nucleocapsid antibodies. Fresh IL-2-containing medium replaced half the medium on days 3 and 7. The sequence was obtained from a human donor who received a COVID-19 vaccine. This sample comprised CD4+ T cells from PBMCs cultured with HCoV-OC43 spike peptides, obtained before COVID-19 vaccination. Regarding subset: HCoV-OC43 spike overlapping peptide pool stimulation.

Here the CDR3 DNA reads TGCGCCAGCAGCCCCCAGAACCCCAGGGGAGAGCAGTTCTTC. This translates into CASSPQNPRGEQFF. The V and J genes are TRBV5-1 and TRBJ2-1; possibly TRBD1 for D (6 bases). Between the trimmed V and J ends, which lost 4 bases and 10 bases, there was a span of 18 bases. The CDR3 totals 14 residues. The germline V gene encodes CDR1 SGHRS and CDR2 YFSETQ. Combining the CDR3 with reference TRBV5-1 and TRBJ2-1 gives the whole variable domain KAGVTQTPRYLIKTRGQQVTLSCSPISGHRSVSWYQQTPGQGLQFLFEYFSETQRNKGNFPGRFSGRQFSNSRSEMNVSTLELGDSALYLCASSPQNPRGEQFFGPGTRLTVL.